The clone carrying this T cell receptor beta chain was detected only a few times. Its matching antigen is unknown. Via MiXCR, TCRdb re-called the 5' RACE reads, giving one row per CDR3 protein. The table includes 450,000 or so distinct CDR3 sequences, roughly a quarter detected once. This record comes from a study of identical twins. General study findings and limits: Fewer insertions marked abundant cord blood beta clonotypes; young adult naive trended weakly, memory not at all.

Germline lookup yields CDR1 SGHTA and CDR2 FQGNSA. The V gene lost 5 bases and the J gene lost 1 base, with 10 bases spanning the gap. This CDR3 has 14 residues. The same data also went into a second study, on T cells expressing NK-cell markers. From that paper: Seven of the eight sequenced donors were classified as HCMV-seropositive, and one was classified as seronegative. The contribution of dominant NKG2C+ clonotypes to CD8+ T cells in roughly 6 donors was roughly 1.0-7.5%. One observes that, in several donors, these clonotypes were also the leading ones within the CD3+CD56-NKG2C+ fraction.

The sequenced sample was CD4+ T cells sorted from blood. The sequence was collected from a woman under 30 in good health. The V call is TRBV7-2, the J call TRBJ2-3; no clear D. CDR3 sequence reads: CASSPRMGTDTQYF. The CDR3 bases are TGTGCCAGCAGCCCCCGGATGGGCACAGATACGCAGTATTTT.